The rows below give T cell receptor beta chains drawn from one sample of a study of shared clonotypes between healthy human individuals. TCRdb keeps only in-frame clones here, not all; method: immunoSEQ multiplex PCR. The table lists some 95,000 clones, under 70% of them singletons. The sequencing input was memory CD8+ T cells sorted from blood. All receptors come from a man between 25 and 39 years old in good health. Both conserved end residues are part of each CDR3. The D gene is left open where the match is weak. The size of a clone is reported for some rows only, either as once, few or many, or as a class for expanded clones.

TRBJ2-2	TRBV27	.	TRBD2	CASSPRLAVTTGELFF	TGTGCCAGCAGTCCAAGACTAGCGGTTACCACCGGGGAGCTGTTTTTT
TRBJ2-7	TRBV6-5	once	TRBD1	CASSPRGQGKREQYF	TGTGCCAGCAGCCCTCGCGGACAGGGTAAGCGAGAGCAGTACTTC
TRBJ2-7	TRBV4-3	.	TRBD2	CASSQVGTSGYEQYF	TGCGCCAGCAGCCAAGTTGGGACTAGCGGATACGAGCAGTACTTC
TRBJ2-7	TRBV25-1	.	.	CASSRLGYEQYF	TGTGCCAGCAGTAGGTTGGGCTACGAGCAGTACTTC
TRBJ2-7	TRBV7-2	few	.	CASRLSRGGEQYF	TGTGCCAGCCGACTATCCAGGGGTGGCGAGCAGTACTTC
TRBJ1-4	TRBV2	.	TRBD1	CASSDHRGGSEKLFF	TGTGCCAGCAGCGATCACAGGGGAGGAAGTGAAAAACTGTTTTTT
TRBJ1-1	TRBV7-2	few	.	CASSLSRAGGEAFF	TGTGCCAGCAGCTTGTCCAGGGCCGGGGGTGAAGCTTTCTTT
TRBJ2-5	TRBV2	.	TRBD1	CASRDRGETQYF	TGTGCCAGCAGGGACAGGGGTGAGACCCAGTACTTC
TRBJ1-4	TRBV5-6	.	.	CASSREGISEKLFF	TGTGCCAGCAGCCGGGAGGGTATTAGTGAAAAACTGTTTTTT
TRBJ2-2	TRBV25-1	.	.	CASSEYTGELFF	TGTGCCAGCAGTGAATATACCGGGGAGCTGTTTTTT
TRBJ2-2	TRBV2	few	TRBD2	CASSVGLVPGELFF	TGTGCCAGCAGTGTGGGACTAGTCCCCGGGGAGCTGTTTTTT
TRBJ2-7	TRBV7-8	once	TRBD2	CASRLAGSSPQQYF	TGTGCCAGCAGACTAGCGGGGAGTAGTCCTCAGCAGTACTTC
TRBJ2-5	TRBV28	.	.	CASSPILRRGIETQYF	TGTGCCAGCAGTCCAATACTGAGACGTGGGATAGAGACCCAGTACTTC
TRBJ2-1	TRBV4-1	.	.	CASSQSGVSYNEQFF	TGCGCCAGCAGCCAGTCGGGAGTCTCCTACAATGAGCAGTTCTTC
TRBJ1-1	TRBV28	.	.	CASSWGDHTNTEAFF	TGTGCCAGCAGTTGGGGAGACCACACGAACACTGAAGCTTTCTTT
TRBJ2-5	TRBV7-6	.	.	CASSLTASDQETQYF	TGTGCCAGCAGCCTGACTGCTAGCGACCAAGAGACCCAGTACTTC
TRBJ2-1	TRBV29-1	.	TRBD2	CSVESGTSSSYNEQFF	TGCAGCGTTGAAAGCGGGACTAGCAGCTCCTACAATGAGCAGTTCTTC
TRBJ2-7	TRBV5-4	.	TRBD2	CASSLGLAGGPYEQYF	TGTGCCAGCAGCTTGGGACTAGCGGGAGGGCCCTACGAGCAGTACTTC
TRBJ1-3	TRBV5-1	.	.	CASSLVRQGTGNTIYF	TGCGCCAGCAGCTTGGTTCGGCAGGGCACTGGAAACACCATATATTTT
TRBJ2-1	TRBV25-1	.	.	CASSEFPAKQFF	TGTGCCAGCAGTGAATTCCCCGCCAAGCAGTTCTTC